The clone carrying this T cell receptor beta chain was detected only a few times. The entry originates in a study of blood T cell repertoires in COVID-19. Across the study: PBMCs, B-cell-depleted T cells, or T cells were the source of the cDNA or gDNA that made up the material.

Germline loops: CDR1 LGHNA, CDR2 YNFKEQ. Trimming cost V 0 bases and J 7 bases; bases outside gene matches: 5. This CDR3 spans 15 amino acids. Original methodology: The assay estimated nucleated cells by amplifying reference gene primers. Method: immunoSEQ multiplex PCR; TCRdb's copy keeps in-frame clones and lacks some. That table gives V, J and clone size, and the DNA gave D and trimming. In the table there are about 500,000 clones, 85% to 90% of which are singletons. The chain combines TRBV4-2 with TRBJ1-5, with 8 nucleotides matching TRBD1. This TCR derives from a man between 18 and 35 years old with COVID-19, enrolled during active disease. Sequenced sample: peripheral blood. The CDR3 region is CASSQDGQGRQPQHF. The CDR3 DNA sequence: TGTGCCAGCAGCCAAGATGGACAGGGTAGGCAGCCCCAGCATTTT.